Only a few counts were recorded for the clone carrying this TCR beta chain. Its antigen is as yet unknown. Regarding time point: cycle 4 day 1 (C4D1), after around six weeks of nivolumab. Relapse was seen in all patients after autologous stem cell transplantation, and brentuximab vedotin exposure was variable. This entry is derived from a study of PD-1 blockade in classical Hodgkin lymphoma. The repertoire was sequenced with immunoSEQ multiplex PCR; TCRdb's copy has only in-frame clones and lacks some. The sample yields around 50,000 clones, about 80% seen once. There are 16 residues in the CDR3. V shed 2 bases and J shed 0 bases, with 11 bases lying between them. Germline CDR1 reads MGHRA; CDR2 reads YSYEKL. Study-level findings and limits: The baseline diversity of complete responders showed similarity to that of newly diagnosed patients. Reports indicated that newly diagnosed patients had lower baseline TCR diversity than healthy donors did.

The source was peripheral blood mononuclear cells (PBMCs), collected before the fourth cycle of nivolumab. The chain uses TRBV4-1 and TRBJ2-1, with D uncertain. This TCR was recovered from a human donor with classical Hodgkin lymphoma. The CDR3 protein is CASSQRVGNSYNEQFF. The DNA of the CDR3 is TGCGCCAGCAGCCAAAGGGTTGGGAACTCCTACAATGAGCAGTTCTTC.